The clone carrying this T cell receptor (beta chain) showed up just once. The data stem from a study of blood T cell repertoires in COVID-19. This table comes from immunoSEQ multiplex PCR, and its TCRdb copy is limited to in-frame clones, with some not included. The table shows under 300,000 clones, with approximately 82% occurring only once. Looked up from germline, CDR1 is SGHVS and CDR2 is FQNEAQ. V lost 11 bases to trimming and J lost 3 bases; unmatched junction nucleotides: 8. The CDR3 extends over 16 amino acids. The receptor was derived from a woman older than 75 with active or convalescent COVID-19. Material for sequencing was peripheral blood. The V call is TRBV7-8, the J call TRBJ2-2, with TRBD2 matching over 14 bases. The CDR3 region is CAGTSGGSRDTGELFF. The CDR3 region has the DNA TGTGCCGGGACTAGCGGGGGCTCACGGGACACCGGGGAGCTGTTTTTT. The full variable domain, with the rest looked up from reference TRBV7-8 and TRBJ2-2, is GAGVSQSPRYKVAKRGQDVALRCDPISGHVSLFWYQQALGQGPEFLTYFQNEAQLDKSGLPSDRFFAERPEGSVSTLKIQRTQQEDSAVYLCAGTSGGSRDTGELFFGEGSRLTVL.